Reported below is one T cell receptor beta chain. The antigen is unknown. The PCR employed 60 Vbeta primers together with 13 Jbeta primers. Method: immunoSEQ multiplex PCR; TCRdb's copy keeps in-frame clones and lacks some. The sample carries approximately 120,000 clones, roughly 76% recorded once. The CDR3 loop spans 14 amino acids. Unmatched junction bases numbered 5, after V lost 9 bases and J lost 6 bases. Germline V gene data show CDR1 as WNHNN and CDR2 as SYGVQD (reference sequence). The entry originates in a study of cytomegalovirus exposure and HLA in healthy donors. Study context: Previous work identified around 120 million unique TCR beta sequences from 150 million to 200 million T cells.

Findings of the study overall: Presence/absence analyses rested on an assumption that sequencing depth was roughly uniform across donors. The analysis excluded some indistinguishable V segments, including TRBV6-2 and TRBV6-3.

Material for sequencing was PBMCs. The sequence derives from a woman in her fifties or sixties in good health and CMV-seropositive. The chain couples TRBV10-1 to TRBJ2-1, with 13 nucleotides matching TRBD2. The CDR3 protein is CARGLAGESNEQFF. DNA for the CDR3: TGCGCCAGAGGACTAGCGGGAGAATCCAATGAGCAGTTCTTC.